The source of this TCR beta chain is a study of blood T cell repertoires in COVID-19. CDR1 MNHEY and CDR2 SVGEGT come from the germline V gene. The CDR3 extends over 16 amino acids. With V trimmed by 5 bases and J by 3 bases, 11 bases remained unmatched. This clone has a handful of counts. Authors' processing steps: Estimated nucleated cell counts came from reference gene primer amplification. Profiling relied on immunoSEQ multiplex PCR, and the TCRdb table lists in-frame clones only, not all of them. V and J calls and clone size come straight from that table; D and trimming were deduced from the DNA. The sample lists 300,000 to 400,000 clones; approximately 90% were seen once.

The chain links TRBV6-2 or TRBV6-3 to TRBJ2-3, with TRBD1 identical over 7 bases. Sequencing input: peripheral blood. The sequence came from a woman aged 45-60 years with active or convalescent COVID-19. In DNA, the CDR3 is TGTGCCAGCAGTGTGAGGGGGCGTCTTTCTACAGATACGCAGTATTTT. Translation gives CASSVRGRLSTDTQYF.